This TCR beta chain was profiled in a study of T cell responses to AZD1222 COVID-19 vaccine. Study-wide context: The analysis combined second doses at about 4 or about 12 weeks. Regarding the study as a whole: Seropositivity was recorded at baseline in only 6 or 7 AZD1222 recipients.

Regarding this clone: Its antigen is not identified.

After removal of 1 base from V and 6 bases from J, the junction contained 5 bases not matched to a gene. The V gene's germline CDR1 is LNHDA and CDR2 SQIVND (reference sequence). CDR3 length: 15 residues. Assay used: immunoSEQ multiplex PCR; TCRdb lists only in-frame clones, some missing. The sample carries some 130,000 clones, around 90% recorded once. The chain is built from TRBV19 and TRBJ1-2; 10 bases are a match to TRBD1. The sequence derives from an adult in good health. Sample: peripheral blood, taken on day 0 of AZD1222 vaccination. The CDR3 loop reads CASSIGPTGGNGYTF. CDR3 nucleotide sequence: TGTGCCAGTAGTATAGGCCCGACAGGGGGCAATGGCTACACCTTC.